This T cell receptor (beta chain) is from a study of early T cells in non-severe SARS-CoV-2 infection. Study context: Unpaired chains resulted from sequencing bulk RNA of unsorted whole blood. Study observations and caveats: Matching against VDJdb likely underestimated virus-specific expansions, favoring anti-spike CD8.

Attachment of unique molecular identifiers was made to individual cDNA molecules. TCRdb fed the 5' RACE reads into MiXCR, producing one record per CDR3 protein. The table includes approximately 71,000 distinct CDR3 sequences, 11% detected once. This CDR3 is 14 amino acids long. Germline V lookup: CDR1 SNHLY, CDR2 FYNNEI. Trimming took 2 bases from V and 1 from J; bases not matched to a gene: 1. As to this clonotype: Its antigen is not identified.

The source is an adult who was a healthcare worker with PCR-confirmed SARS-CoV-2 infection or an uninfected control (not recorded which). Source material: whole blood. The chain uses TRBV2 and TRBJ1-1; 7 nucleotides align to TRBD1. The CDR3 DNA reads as TGTGCCAGCAGTGAAAGGACAGGGAACACTGAAGCTTTCTTT. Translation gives CASSERTGNTEAFF.